The T cell receptor beta chain under discussion was sequenced for a study of long-term antiretroviral therapy in people with HIV (dated by TCRdb to between 2021 and 2022). Regarding the research as a whole: The earliest samples were collected roughly a decade before the 2015 WHO recommendation for immediate ART, at a time when ART was usually postponed until CD4 counts fell. Test extractions of a monoclonal T-cell line alongside some 36 polyclonal samples showed no cross-contamination during QIAcube processing. Whether ART initiation and durable HIV suppression were associated with changes in peripheral blood TRB repertoire composition and diversity was tested in a retrospective serial study. From a few dozen adults with confirmed HIV infection, the cohort provided 150 to 200 cryopreserved PBMC samples, gathered serially across a mean of about six years (range 1-12). Among the 30 or so participants with HIV, eleven were female.

V is cut by 5 bases and J by 2 bases, and the space between the germline ends is 18 bases. The germline V gene gives CDR1 as SQVTM and CDR2 as ANQGSEA. The CDR3 contains 15 residues, cysteine and phenylalanine counted. Just the 45-base CDR3 DNA is kept, in frame starting at base 1. Regarding this clone: The antigen it binds to is not known. No qualities accompany the bases; no much larger clone lies one base away.

The immunoSEQ hsTCRB v3.0 assay was used at survey level resolution to sequence the TRB variable region. A depth of roughly 35,000-55,000 T-cell genomes per sample was targeted for TRB sequencing. Pooled TRB libraries were sequenced on an Illumina MiSeq with a v3 150-cycle kit. The source study handled its data this way. Repertoire analysis was performed in R inside a reproducible Nextflow workflow that covered QC, data transformation and analysis. LymphoSeq2, an R package for AIRR-Seq data exploration, was used to implement custom analyses. After excluding a few samples that yielded fewer than 5000 total TRB sequences, fewer than 200 HIV repertoires remained for analysis. Among the 180 to 200 retained HIV repertoires, 55 to 65 were collected before ART initiation and about 130 were collected after ART initiation. Repertoires were downsampled to 5000 TRB nucleotide sequences, and summary statistics were averaged over 100 downsampling iterations. TRB sequences were retained for analysis only if CDR3 regions of at least seven amino acids were present. A Shannon entropy-derived clonality score and the Gini coefficient were used to measure diversity. Repertoire networks linked the top 5000 CDR3 amino acid sequences whenever two sequences differed by an edit distance of one. GLIPH2 predicted antigen specificity groups and MHC restriction for TRB CDR3 amino acid sequences. To flag known associations with CMV, EBV, HIV or tissue antigens, CDR3 amino acid sequences were compared against VDJdb and McPAS-TCR. Pre-ART, post-ART and control groups were compared with Wilcoxon signed-rank tests and Holm-Bonferroni correction. As stored in TCRdb, this immuneACCESS dataset retains in-frame rearrangements with V and J assigned. A fraction of the clones does not appear; measured against another copy, unresolved V genes explain less than half of the discrepancy, and the remainder lacks a known reason. V, J and clone size reflect that table, while D and trimming were determined from the DNA. This sample has some 47,000 clones in its table, and 90% to 95% of those were observed once. The ten biggest clones cover about 3% of the sample.

Study-wide conclusions, independent of this receptor: ART initiation was associated with a significant increase in TRB diversity, but diversity stayed significantly below transplant donor controls even after long-term ART. Inferences about post-ART repertoire changes are limited because no data were available on ART adherence, viral resistance or therapy changes. Expanded TRB clones identified before ART initiation dominated the repertoire across all time points, though the dominance fluctuated and decreased in many PLHIV after ART. Because cell numbers in pre-ART samples were limited, unsorted PBMC were profiled instead of sorted CD4+ and CD8+ T cells. Owing to limited PBMC availability, only the TCR beta chain was sequenced, without alpha chain pairing. Samples dated from the mid-2000s to the late 2010s, and the ART regimens used may be less effective than current ones. Compared with controls, HIV repertoires had narrower CDR3 length ranges, and the network structure pointed to an antigen-experienced repertoire that shifted only slightly toward naive after ART.

To be included, a participant needed at least one PBMC sample from before ART initiation plus at least two post-ART samples. Every participant with HIV received treatment in the United States of America. Before DNA extraction, cryopreserved samples containing 1-10 million PBMC were thawed and washed. At the time of the earliest PBMC sample for each participant with HIV, ages ranged from about 23 to 60 years. PBMC samples from each participant spanned 1-4 timepoints before ART initiation and 2-8 timepoints after ART initiation, with a median of 7 samples. For every participant, serial HIV viral load, CD4+ T-cell count, ART history and demographic data were obtained. Using a Qiagen kit on a QIAcube, genomic DNA was extracted from unsorted PBMC, with samples processed in batches of 12.

The V gene is TRBV29-1 and the J gene is TRBJ1-2, and the D gene may be TRBD1, 5 bases matching. The sequencing here drew on unsorted PBMCs, taken 3.7 years after starting antiretroviral therapy. This TCR was sampled from a woman aged 50 to 60 with HIV. The bases read TGCAGCGTTCGTTCCAGGGACGTAGAAAACTATGGCTACACCTTC. Its translation reads: CSVRSRDVENYGYTF.